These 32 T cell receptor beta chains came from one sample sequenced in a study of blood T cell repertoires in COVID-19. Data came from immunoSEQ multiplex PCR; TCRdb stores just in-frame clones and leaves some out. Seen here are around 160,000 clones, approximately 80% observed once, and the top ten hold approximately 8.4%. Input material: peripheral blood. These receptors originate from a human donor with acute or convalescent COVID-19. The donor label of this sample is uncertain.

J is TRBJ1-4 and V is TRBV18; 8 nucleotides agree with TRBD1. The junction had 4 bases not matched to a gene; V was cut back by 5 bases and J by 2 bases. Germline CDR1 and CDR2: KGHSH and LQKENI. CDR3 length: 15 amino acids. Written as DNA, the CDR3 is TGTGCCAGCTCAATCAGACAGGGGACTAATGAAAAACTGTTTTTT. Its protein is CASSIRQGTNEKLFF.

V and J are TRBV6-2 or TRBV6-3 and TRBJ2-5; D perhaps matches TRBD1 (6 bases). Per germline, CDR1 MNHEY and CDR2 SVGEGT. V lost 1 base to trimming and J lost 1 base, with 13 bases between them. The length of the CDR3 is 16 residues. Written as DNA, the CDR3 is TGTGCCAGCAGTTACTTCGCGAGGGGGAGCCAAGAGACCCAGTACTTC. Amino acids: CASSYFARGSQETQYF.

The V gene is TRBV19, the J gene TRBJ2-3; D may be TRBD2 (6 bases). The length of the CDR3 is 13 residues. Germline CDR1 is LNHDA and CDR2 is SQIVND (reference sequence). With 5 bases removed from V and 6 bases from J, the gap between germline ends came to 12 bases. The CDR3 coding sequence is TGTGCCAGTAGTCCTTCTCGGGGGGATACGCAGTATTTT. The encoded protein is CASSPSRGDTQYF. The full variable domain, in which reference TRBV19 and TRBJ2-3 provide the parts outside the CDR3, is DGGITQSPKYLFRKEGQNVTLSCEQNLNHDAMYWYRQDPGQGLRLIYYSQIVNDFQKGDIAEGYSVSREKKESFPLTVTSAQKNPTAFYLCASSPSRGDTQYFGPGTRLTVL.

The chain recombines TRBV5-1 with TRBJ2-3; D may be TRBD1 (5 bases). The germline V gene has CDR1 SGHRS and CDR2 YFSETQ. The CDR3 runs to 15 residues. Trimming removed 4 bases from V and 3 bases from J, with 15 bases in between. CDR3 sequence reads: CASSPTGSGTDTQYF. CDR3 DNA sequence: TGCGCCAGCAGCCCCACAGGCTCTGGTACAGATACGCAGTATTTT.

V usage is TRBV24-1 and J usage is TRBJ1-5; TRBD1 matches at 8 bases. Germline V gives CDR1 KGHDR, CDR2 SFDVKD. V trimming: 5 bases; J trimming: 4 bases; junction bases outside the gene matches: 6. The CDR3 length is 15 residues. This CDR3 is CATSGAGGRNQPQHF. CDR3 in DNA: TGTGCCACCAGTGGGGCAGGGGGCAGGAATCAGCCCCAGCATTTT.

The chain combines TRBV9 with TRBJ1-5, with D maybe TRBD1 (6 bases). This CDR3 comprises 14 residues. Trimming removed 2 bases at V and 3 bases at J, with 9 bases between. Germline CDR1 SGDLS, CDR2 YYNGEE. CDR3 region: CASSVGGANQPQHF. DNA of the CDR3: TGTGCCAGCAGCGTGGGGGGGGCCAATCAGCCCCAGCATTTT.

The chain's CDR3 is CASSSSGYEQYF. CDR3 in DNA: TGTGCCAGTAGTAGCTCAGGCTACGAGCAGTACTTC. The chain joins TRBV19 to TRBJ2-7, with D hard to call. V was shortened by 4 bases and J by 3 bases, with 7 bases between the two germline ends. The CDR3 has 12 residues. CDR1 and CDR2 (germline): LNHDA, SQIVND (reference sequence). The full variable domain, in which reference TRBV19 and TRBJ2-7 provide the parts outside the CDR3, is DGGITQSPKYLFRKEGQNVTLSCEQNLNHDAMYWYRQDPGQGLRLIYYSQIVNDFQKGDIAEGYSVSREKKESFPLTVTSAQKNPTAFYLCASSSSGYEQYFGPGTRLTVT.

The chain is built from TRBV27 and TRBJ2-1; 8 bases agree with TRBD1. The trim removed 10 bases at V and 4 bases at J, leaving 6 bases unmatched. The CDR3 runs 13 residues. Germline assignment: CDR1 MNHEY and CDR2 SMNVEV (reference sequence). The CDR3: CATRQGLYNEQFF. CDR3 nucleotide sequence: TGTGCCACGCGACAGGGGTTATACAATGAGCAGTTCTTC.

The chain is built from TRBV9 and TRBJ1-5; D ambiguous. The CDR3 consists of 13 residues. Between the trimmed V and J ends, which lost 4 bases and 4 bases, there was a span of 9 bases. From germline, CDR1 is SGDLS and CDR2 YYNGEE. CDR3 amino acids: CASSYTENQPQHF. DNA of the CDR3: TGTGCCAGCAGCTATACAGAGAATCAGCCCCAGCATTTT.

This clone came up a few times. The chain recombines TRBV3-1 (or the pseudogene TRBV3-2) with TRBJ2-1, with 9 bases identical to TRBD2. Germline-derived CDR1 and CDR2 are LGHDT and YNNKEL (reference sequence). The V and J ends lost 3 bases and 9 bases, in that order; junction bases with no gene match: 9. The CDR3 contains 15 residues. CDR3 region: CASSQHRRGGSEQFF. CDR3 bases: TGTGCCAGCAGCCAGCATCGGCGGGGGGGCAGTGAGCAGTTCTTC.

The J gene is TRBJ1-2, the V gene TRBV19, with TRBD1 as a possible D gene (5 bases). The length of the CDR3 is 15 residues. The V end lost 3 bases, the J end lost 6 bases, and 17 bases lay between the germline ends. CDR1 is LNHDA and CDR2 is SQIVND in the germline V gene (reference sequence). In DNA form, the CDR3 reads TGTGCCAGTAGTATTTTGTGGACAATACGGGATGGCTACACCTTC. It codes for CASSILWTIRDGYTF.

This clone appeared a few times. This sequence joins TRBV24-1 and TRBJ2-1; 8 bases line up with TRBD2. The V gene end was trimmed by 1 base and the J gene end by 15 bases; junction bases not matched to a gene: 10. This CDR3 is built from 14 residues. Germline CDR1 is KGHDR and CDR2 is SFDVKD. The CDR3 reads CATSDFSRAGGRFF. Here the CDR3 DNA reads TGTGCCACCAGTGATTTTTCTAGGGCGGGGGGTAGGTTCTTC.

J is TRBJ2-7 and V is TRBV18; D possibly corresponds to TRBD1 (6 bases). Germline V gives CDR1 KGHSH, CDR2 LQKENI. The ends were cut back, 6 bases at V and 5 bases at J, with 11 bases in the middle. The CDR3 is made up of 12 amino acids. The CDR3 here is CASSPAGDEQYV. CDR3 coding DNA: TGTGCCAGCTCCCCCGCAGGGGACGAGCAGTACGTC.

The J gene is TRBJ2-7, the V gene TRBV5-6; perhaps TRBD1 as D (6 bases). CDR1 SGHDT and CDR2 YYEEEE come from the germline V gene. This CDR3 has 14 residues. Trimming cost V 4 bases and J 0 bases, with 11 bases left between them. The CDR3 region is CASSITGNSYEQYV. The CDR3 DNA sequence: TGTGCCAGCAGCATAACAGGGAACTCCTACGAGCAGTACGTC.

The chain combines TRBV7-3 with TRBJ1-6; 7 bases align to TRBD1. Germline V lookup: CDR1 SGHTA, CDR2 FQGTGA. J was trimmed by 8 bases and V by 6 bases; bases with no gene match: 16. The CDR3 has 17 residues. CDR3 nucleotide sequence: TGTGCCAGCAGTCTCCTGGGTCCCGGACAGGTCTATTCACCCCTCCACTTT. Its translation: CASSLLGPGQVYSPLHF.

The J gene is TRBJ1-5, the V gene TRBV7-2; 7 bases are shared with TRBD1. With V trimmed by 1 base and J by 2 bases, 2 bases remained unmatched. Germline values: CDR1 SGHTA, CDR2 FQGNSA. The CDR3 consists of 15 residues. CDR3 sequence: CASSLGGGGNQPQHF. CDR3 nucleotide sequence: TGTGCCAGCAGCTTAGGAGGGGGCGGCAATCAGCCCCAGCATTTT.

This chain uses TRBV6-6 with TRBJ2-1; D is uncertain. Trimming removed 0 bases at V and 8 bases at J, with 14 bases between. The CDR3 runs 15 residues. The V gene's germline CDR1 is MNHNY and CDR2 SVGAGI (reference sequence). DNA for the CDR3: TGTGCCAGCAGTTACTCGCCCCTCGATGGGCATGAGCAGTTCTTC. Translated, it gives CASSYSPLDGHEQFF.

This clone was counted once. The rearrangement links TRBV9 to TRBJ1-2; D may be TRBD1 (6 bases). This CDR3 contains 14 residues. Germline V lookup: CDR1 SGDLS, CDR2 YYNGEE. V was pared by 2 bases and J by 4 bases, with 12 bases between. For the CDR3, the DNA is TGTGCCAGCAGCGTCCAGGGGATCGGCTATGGCTACACCTTC. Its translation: CASSVQGIGYGYTF.

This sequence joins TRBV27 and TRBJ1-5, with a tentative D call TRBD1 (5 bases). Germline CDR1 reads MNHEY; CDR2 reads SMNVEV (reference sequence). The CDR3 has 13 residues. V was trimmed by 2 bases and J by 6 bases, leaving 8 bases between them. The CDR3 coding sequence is TGTGCCAGCAGTTTAAGGGGAAGTCAGCCCCAGCATTTT. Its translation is CASSLRGSQPQHF.

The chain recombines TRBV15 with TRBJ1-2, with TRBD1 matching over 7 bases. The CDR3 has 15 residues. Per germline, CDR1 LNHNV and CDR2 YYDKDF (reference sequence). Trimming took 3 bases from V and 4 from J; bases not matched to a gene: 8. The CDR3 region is CATSSEGQALYGYTF. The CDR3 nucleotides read TGTGCCACCAGCAGTGAAGGACAGGCACTCTATGGCTACACCTTC.

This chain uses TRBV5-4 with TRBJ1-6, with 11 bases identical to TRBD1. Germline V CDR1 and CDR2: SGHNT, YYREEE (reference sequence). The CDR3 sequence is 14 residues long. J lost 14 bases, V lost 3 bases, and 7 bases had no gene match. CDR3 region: CASSSGDRGRSLHF. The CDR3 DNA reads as TGTGCCAGCAGCTCGGGGGACAGGGGGAGATCCCTCCACTTT.

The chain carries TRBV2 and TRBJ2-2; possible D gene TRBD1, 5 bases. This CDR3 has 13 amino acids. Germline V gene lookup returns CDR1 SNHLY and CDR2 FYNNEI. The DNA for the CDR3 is TGTGGTCCACAGGATGCGAACACCGGGGAGCTGTTTTTT. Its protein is CGPQDANTGELFF.

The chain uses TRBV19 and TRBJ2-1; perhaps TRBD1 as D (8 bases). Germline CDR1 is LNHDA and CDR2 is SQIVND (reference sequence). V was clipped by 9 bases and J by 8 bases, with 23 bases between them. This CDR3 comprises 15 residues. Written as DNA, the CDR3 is TGTGCCAGCCAGGGGAGGGGACAGGCCCGCGATGAGCAGTTCTTC. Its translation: CASQGRGQARDEQFF.

The CDR3 DNA is TGCGCCAGCAGCCAAGGGGTCGGGTCAGAGACCCAGTACTTC. Protein product: CASSQGVGSETQYF. The gene calls are TRBV4-1 and TRBJ2-5; no clear D. Trimming removed 1 base at V and 4 bases at J, with 10 bases between. CDR3 length: 14 residues. Germline loops: CDR1 MGHRA, CDR2 YSYEKL.

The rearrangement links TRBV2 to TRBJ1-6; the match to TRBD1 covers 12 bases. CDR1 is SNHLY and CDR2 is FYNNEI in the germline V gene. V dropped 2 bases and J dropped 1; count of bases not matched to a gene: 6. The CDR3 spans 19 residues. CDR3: CASSELGTGGESYNSPLHF. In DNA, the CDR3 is TGTGCCAGCAGTGAACTAGGGACAGGGGGCGAGTCCTATAATTCACCCCTCCACTTT.

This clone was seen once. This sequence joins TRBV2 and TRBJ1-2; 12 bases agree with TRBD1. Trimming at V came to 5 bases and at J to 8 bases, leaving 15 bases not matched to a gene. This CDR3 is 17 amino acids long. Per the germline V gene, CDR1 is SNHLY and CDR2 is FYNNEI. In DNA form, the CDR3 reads TGTGCCAGCAGTCTACCGGGACAGGGGGCGCTCGTCCAGGGCTACACCTTC. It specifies CASSLPGQGALVQGYTF.

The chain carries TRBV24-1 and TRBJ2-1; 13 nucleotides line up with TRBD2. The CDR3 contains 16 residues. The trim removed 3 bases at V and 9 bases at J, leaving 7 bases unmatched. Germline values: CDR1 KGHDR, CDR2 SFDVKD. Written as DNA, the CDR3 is TGTGCCACCAGTGATCAGACTAGCGGGGGGCGAGGTGAGCAGTTCTTC. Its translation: CATSDQTSGGRGEQFF.

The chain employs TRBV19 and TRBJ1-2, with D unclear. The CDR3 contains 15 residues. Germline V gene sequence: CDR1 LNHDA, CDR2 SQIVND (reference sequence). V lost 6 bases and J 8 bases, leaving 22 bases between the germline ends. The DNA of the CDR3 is TGTGCCAGTAGCCGAGTCGGGGAAAGAGGCGAGGGCTACACCTTC. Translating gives CASSRVGERGEGYTF.

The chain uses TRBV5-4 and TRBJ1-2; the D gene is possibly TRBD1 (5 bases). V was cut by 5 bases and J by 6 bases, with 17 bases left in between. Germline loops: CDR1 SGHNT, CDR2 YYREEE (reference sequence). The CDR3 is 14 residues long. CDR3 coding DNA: TGTGCCAGCAGAGTGGGGCAGGGCGAGGATGGCTACACCTTC. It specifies CASRVGQGEDGYTF.

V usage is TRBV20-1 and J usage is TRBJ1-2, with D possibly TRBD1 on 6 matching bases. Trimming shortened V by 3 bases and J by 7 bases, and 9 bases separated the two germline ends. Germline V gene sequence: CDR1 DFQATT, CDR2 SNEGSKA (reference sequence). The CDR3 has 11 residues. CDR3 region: CSASHRAGYTF. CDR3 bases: TGCAGTGCTAGTCACAGGGCTGGCTACACCTTC.

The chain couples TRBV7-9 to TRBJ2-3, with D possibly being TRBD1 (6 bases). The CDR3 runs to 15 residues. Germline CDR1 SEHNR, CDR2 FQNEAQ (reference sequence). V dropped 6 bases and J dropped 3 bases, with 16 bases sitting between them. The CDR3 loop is CASSLELGATDTQYF. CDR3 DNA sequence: TGTGCCAGCAGTCTCGAGTTGGGGGCTACAGATACGCAGTATTTT. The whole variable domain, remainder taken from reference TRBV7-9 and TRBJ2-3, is DTGVSQNPRHKITKRGQNVTFRCDPISEHNRLYWYRQTLGQGPEFLTYFQNEAQLEKSRLLSDRFSAERPKGSFSTLEIQRTEQGDSAMYLCASSLELGATDTQYFGPGTRLTVL.

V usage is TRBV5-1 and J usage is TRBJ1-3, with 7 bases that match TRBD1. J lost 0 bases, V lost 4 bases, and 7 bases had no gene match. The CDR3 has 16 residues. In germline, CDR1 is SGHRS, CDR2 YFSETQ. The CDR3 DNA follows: TGCGCCAGCAGCACCCACGGACAGGCCTCTGGAAACACCATATATTTT. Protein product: CASSTHGQASGNTIYF.